This section outlines one TCR beta chain sequence together with its context. Antigen unknown. In TCRdb, the reads were re-called with MiXCR into one record per CDR3 protein. The sample lists some 900,000 distinct CDR3 sequences; over 25% were seen once. Germline-derived CDR1 and CDR2 are MRHNA and SNTAGT. This CDR3 is built from 11 residues. Deletions cut 7 bases from V and 6 bases from J, with 9 bases between. The sample comes from a study of T cell repertoires in cytomegalovirus infection. Overall study: The authors used CMV epitopes that were HLA-C-restricted (recently identified) and HLA-B-restricted (well studied). Signatures in public TCR beta sequences pointed to both CMV infection and matching HLA type. General study findings and limits: Carriers of CMV and the relevant HLA type were discriminated by public TCR beta frequency.

Sequenced material: cultured CD8+ T cells from PBMCs, taken from culture after CMV antigen stimulation. This receptor was identified in a human donor in good health (CMV status not recorded). Some clones in this sample may be carry-over from other donors' samples. The rearrangement links TRBV6-4 to TRBJ1-2; weak D call: TRBD1 (5 bases). The CDR3 here is CASMGGDGYTF. In DNA, the CDR3 is TGTGCCAGCATGGGGGGGGATGGCTACACCTTC.